The 16 T cell receptor beta chains given below trace back to one sample, sequenced in a study of T-cell reconstitution after alpha-beta-depleted transplantation in children. A TCRbeta library incorporating unique molecular identifiers was prepared. TCRdb re-called the PCR reads with MiXCR, one entry per CDR3 protein. The sample includes roughly 24,000 distinct CDR3 sequences, roughly a tenth of them seen just once. The material sequenced was PBMCs from the stem cell graft donor, taken from the stem cell graft. The receptors derive from a human donor who donated a stem cell graft to a child with chronic granulomatous disease.

This clonotype occurred many times. The chain links TRBV7-6 to TRBJ2-7; D is unresolved. The V gene's germline CDR1 is SGHVS and CDR2 FNYEAQ. This CDR3 contains 14 residues. V lost 1 base to trimming and J lost 5 bases, with 12 bases between them. DNA of the CDR3: TGTGCCAGCAGCTTAGAACCGATTGTGAACGAGCAGTACTTC. This translates into CASSLEPIVNEQYF.

This clonotype was seen at least ten times. The chain has TRBV5-6 and TRBJ1-2; possibly TRBD1 for D (5 bases). Trimming shortened V by 1 base and J by 3 bases, and 10 bases separated the two germline ends. The CDR3 spans 14 residues. CDR1 is SGHDT, CDR2 YYEEEE, per germline. Here the CDR3 reads CASSLRGPHYGYTF. CDR3 DNA: TGTGCCAGCAGCTTGAGGGGACCGCACTATGGCTACACCTTC.

V gene TRBV27 combines with J gene TRBJ2-2; weak D call: TRBD2 (6 bases). In germline, CDR1 is MNHEY, CDR2 SMNVEV (reference sequence). V lost 3 bases and J 5 bases, leaving 10 bases between the germline ends. The length of the CDR3 is 14 residues. Here the CDR3 reads CASSFRRETGELFF. CDR3 nucleotides: TGTGCCAGCAGTTTCCGGCGGGAAACCGGGGAGCTGTTTTTT.

This clonotype was observed many times. This chain links TRBV7-8 with TRBJ2-1; tentatively, D is TRBD1 (5 bases). The CDR3 runs 17 residues. V gave up 7 bases and J gave up 1 base, with 20 bases separating them. Germline lookup yields CDR1 SGHVS and CDR2 FQNEAQ. In nucleotides, the CDR3 is TGTGCCAGCACCCCTAAAGGGGTCCCGCGTTCCTACAATGAGCAGTTCTTC. This gives the protein CASTPKGVPRSYNEQFF. The full variable domain, its missing parts supplied by reference TRBV7-8 and TRBJ2-1, is GAGVSQSPRYKVAKRGQDVALRCDPISGHVSLFWYQQALGQGPEFLTYFQNEAQLDKSGLPSDRFFAERPEGSVSTLKIQRTQQEDSAVYLCASTPKGVPRSYNEQFFGPGTRLTVL.

This clonotype has ten or more counts. V and J are TRBV5-1 and TRBJ2-1, with 11 bases lining up with TRBD2. Germline loops: CDR1 SGHRS, CDR2 YFSETQ. V dropped 4 bases and J dropped 8; count of bases not matched to a gene: 8. The CDR3 length is 15 residues. The CDR3 DNA sequence: TGCGCCAGCAGCCCTAGACTAGCGGGGTTCCATGAGCAGTTCTTC. Its protein product is CASSPRLAGFHEQFF.

Ten or more counts support this clonotype. This rearrangement joins TRBV5-1 to TRBJ1-1; 7 bases map to TRBD1. Germline assignment: CDR1 SGHRS and CDR2 YFSETQ. V shed 3 bases, J shed 7 bases, and the junction held 9 bases outside the gene matches. This CDR3 has 14 amino acids. Here the CDR3 reads CASSWGFGTDEAFF. As DNA, the CDR3 is TGCGCCAGCAGCTGGGGTTTCGGGACAGATGAAGCTTTCTTT. The whole variable domain, filled in from reference TRBV5-1 and TRBJ1-1, reads KAGVTQTPRYLIKTRGQQVTLSCSPISGHRSVSWYQQTPGQGLQFLFEYFSETQRNKGNFPGRFSGRQFSNSRSEMNVSTLELGDSALYLCASSWGFGTDEAFFGQGTRLTVV.

This clonotype was detected ten times or more. V is TRBV15 and J is TRBJ2-5; 14 bases are shared with TRBD2. The CDR3 loop spans 20 amino acids. Germline CDR1 and CDR2: LNHNV and YYDKDF (reference sequence). The ends lost 5 bases at V and 4 bases at J; junction bases unmatched: 18. The CDR3 bases are TGTGCCACCAGCGGACAGACTAGACTAGCGGGAGGGTCTGACACAGAGACCCAGTACTTC. Translated, it gives CATSGQTRLAGGSDTETQYF.

This clonotype was counted at least ten times. V usage is TRBV20-1 and J usage is TRBJ2-3, with 12 bases fitting TRBD2. The trim removed 6 bases at V and 5 bases at J, leaving 9 bases unmatched. Per germline, CDR1 DFQATT and CDR2 SNEGSKA (reference sequence). This CDR3 comprises 15 residues. The DNA for the CDR3 is TGCAGTGCCCCGCACCCGACTAGCGGGAGAGATACGCAGTATTTT. It specifies CSAPHPTSGRDTQYF.

At least ten counts were recorded for this clonotype. This chain joins TRBV5-1 and TRBJ2-1, with 8 bases lining up with TRBD1. The CDR3 covers 15 residues. Trimming took 4 bases from V and 8 from J; bases not matched to a gene: 11. Per the germline V gene, CDR1 is SGHRS and CDR2 is YFSETQ. The CDR3, as DNA: TGCGCCAGCAGCGGAGGACAGGGTGTAGTTCATGAGCAGTTCTTC. Translating gives CASSGGQGVVHEQFF.

Ten or more counts support this clonotype. The CDR3 ends on some other residue instead of the conserved phenylalanine or tryptophan, so this is likely a read error. The DNA is left out, because the CDR3 cannot be placed on it with certainty; the CDR3 is given as TCRdb lists it. The chain carries TRBV12-3 or TRBV12-4 and TRBJ1-1. Including both end residues, the CDR3 is 10 amino acids long. This CDR3 reads CASSLGKLEP.

In this sample, this clonotype turned up many times. The chain has TRBV7-2 and TRBJ2-7, with 7 bases that match TRBD1. The V gene's germline CDR1 is SGHTA and CDR2 FQGNSA. V lost 5 bases to trimming and J lost 0 bases; unmatched junction nucleotides: 1. The CDR3 loop spans 13 amino acids. The CDR3 region has the DNA TGTGCCAGCAGCGACAGGGCCTCCTACGAGCAGTACTTC. The encoded protein is CASSDRASYEQYF.

This clonotype was observed at least ten times. The chain links TRBV3-1 to TRBJ1-2; a weak D match, TRBD1 (5 bases). The CDR3 runs to 13 residues. V was clipped by 3 bases and J by 3 bases, with 8 bases between them. Germline loops: CDR1 LGHDT, CDR2 YNNKEL (reference sequence). The CDR3 is CASSHLQDYGYTF. The CDR3 DNA follows: TGTGCCAGCAGCCATTTACAGGACTATGGCTACACCTTC.

This clonotype has a count of ten or more. This chain uses TRBV25-1 with TRBJ2-1; D may be TRBD2 (6 bases). Germline loops: CDR1 MGHDK, CDR2 SYGVNS. V gave up 4 bases and J gave up 4 bases, with 8 bases separating them. CDR3 length equals 13 residues. CDR3 sequence reads: CASSGAGYNEQFF. As DNA, the CDR3 is TGTGCCAGCAGTGGTGCGGGATACAATGAGCAGTTCTTC.

In this sample, this clonotype turned up many times. The V and J genes are TRBV27 and TRBJ2-2; 14 bases map to TRBD2. This CDR3 has 15 residues. Germline loops: CDR1 MNHEY, CDR2 SMNVEV (reference sequence). The V and J ends lost 8 bases and 6 bases, in that order; junction bases with no gene match: 5. CDR3 DNA: TGTGCCAGCGCCGGGACTAGCGGGAGTCCCGGGGAGCTGTTTTTT. Protein: CASAGTSGSPGELFF.

The chain has TRBV29-1 and TRBJ1-4; D perhaps matches TRBD1 (6 bases). This CDR3 region has 12 residues. V lost 8 bases, J lost 8 bases, and 15 bases lay in between. Germline CDR1 is SQVTM and CDR2 is ANQGSEA. The CDR3 nucleotides are TGCAGCTTCAGGGGTGAAGGGGAAAAACTGTTTTTT. It codes for CSFRGEGEKLFF.

This clonotype was detected many times. The V call is TRBV9, the J call TRBJ2-2, with D hard to call. Trimming pared 3 bases from V and 2 bases from J, leaving 2 bases between. CDR3 length: 12 amino acids. CDR1 is SGDLS, CDR2 YYNGEE, per germline. The CDR3 DNA follows: TGTGCCAGCAGCGAAAACACCGGGGAGCTGTTTTTT. Its translation: CASSENTGELFF.